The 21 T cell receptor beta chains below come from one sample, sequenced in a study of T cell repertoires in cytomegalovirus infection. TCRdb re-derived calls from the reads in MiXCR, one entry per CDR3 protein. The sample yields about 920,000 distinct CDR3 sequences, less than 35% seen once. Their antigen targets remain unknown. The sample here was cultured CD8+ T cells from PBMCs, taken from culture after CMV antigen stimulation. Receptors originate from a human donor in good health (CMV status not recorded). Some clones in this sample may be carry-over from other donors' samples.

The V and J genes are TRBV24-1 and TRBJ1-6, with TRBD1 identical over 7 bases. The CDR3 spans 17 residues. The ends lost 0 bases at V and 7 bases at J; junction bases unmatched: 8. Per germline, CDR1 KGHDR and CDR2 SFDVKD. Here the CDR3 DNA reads TGTGCCACCAGTGATTTGCACGGACAGGTGGGCAATTCACCCCTCCACTTT. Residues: CATSDLHGQVGNSPLHF.

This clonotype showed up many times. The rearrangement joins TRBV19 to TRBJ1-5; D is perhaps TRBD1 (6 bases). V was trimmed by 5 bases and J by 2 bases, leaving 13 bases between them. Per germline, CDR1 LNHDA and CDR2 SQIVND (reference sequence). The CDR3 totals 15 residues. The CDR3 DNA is TGTGCCAGTAGTGTAAACAGGGCTGGCAATCAGCCCCAGCATTTT. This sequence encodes CASSVNRAGNQPQHF. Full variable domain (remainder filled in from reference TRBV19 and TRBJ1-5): DGGITQSPKYLFRKEGQNVTLSCEQNLNHDAMYWYRQDPGQGLRLIYYSQIVNDFQKGDIAEGYSVSREKKESFPLTVTSAQKNPTAFYLCASSVNRAGNQPQHFGDGTRLSIL.

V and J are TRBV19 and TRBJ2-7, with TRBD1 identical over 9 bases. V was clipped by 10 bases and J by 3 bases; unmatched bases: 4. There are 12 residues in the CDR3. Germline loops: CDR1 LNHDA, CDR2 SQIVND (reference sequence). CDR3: CATSGQGYEQYF. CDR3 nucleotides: TGTGCCACCTCGGGACAGGGCTACGAGCAGTACTTC.

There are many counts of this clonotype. CDR3 sequence (DNA): TGTGCCAGCAGTGAAAAGTGGGACAAGAGCTCCTATAATTCACCCCTCCACTTT. Its protein is CASSEKWDKSSYNSPLHF. The chain combines TRBV6-1 with TRBJ1-6; possible D gene TRBD1, 6 bases. Looked up from germline, CDR1 is MNHNS and CDR2 is SASEGT. Trimming took 2 bases from V and 0 from J, leaving 14 bases between them. The CDR3 is made up of 18 amino acids.

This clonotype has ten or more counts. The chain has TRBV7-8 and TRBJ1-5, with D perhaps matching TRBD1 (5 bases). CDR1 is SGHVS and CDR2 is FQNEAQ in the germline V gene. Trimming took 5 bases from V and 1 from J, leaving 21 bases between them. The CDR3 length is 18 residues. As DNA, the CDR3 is TGTGCCAGCAGCAATGAGGCAGGGTTATCTTGGAGCAATCAGCCCCAGCATTTT. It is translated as CASSNEAGLSWSNQPQHF. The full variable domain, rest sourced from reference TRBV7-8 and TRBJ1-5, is GAGVSQSPRYKVAKRGQDVALRCDPISGHVSLFWYQQALGQGPEFLTYFQNEAQLDKSGLPSDRFFAERPEGSVSTLKIQRTQQEDSAVYLCASSNEAGLSWSNQPQHFGDGTRLSIL.

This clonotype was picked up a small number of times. The CDR3 DNA reads as TGTGCCAGCAGTGAAGGAGGAGCGGGTAATTCACCCCTCCACTTT. Translating it yields CASSEGGAGNSPLHF. The chain combines TRBV25-1 with TRBJ1-6; no clear D gene. This CDR3 region has 15 residues. Trimming cost V 2 bases and J 6 bases, with 11 bases left between them. CDR1 and CDR2 (germline): MGHDK, SYGVNS.

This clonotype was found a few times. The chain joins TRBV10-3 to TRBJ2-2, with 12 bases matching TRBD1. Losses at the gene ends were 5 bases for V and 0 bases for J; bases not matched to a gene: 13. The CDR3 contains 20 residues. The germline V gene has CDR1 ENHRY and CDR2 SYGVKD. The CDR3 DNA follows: TGTGCCATCAGTAAGGTATCCCGGGACAGGGGGCCTACGAACACCGGGGAGCTGTTTTTT. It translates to CAISKVSRDRGPTNTGELFF.

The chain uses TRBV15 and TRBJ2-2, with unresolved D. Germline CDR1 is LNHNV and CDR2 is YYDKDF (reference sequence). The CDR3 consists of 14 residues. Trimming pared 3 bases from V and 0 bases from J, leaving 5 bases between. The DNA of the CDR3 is TGTGCCACCAGCAGCTCAGCGAACACCGGGGAGCTGTTTTTT. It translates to CATSSSANTGELFF.

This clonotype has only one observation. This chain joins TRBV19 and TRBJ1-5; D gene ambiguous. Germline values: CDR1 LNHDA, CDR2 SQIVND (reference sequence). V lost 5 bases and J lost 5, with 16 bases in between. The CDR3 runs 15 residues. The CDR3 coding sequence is TGTGCCAGTAGTGCCGACAACCCAGTCGATCAGCCCCAGCATTTT. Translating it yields CASSADNPVDQPQHF.

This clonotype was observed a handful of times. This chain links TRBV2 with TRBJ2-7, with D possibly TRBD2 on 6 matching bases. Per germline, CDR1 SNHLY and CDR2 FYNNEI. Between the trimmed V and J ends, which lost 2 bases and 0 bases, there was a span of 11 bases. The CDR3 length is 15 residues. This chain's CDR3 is CASSEWGGVSYEQYV. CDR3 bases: TGTGCCAGCAGTGAATGGGGAGGCGTCTCCTACGAGCAGTACGTC.

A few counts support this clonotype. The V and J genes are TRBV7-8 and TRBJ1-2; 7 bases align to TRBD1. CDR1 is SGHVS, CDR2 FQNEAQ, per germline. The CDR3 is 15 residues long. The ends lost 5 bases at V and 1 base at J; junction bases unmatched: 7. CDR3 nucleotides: TGTGCCAGCAGCCCTAACAGGGGTCTTAACTATGGCTACACCTTC. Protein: CASSPNRGLNYGYTF.

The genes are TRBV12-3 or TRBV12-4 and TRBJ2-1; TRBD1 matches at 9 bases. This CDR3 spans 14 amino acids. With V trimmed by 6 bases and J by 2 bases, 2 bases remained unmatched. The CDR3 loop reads CASRGQGPYNEQFF. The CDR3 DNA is TGTGCCAGCAGGGGACAGGGCCCCTACAATGAGCAGTTCTTC.

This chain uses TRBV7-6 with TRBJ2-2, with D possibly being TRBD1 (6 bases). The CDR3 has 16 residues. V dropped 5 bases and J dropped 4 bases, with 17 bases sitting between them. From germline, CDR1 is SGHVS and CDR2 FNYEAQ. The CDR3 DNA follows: TGTGCCAGCAGCCCAAGGCAGCAGGGGAGCACCGGGGAGCTGTTTTTT. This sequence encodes CASSPRQQGSTGELFF. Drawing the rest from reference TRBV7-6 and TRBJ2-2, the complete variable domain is GAGVSQSPRYKVTKRGQDVALRCDPISGHVSLYWYRQALGQGPEFLTYFNYEAQQDKSGLPNDRFSAERPEGSISTLTIQRTEQRDSAMYRCASSPRQQGSTGELFFGEGSRLTVL.

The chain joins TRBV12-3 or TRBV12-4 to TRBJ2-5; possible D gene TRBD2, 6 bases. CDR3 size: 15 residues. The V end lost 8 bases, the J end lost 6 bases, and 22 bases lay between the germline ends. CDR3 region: CASSGGRGERKTQYF. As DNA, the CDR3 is TGTGCCAGCTCAGGCGGGCGCGGGGAGCGAAAGACCCAGTACTTC.

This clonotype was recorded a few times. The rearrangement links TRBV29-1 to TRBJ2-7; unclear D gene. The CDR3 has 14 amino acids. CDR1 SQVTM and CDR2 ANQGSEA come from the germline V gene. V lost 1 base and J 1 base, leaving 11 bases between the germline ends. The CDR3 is CSVEASDNSYEQYF. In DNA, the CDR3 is TGCAGCGTTGAAGCCAGCGACAATTCCTACGAGCAGTACTTC.

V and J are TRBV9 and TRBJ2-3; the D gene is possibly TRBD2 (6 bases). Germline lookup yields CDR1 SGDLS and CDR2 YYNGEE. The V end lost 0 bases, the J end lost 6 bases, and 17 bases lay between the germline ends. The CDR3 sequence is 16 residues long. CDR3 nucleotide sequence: TGTGCCAGCAGCGTAGGTGACGGGGGACCCAGCGATACGCAGTATTTT. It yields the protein CASSVGDGGPSDTQYF. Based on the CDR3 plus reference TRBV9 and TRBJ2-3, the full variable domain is DSGVTQTPKHLITATGQRVTLRCSPRSGDLSVYWYQQSLDQGLQFLIQYYNGEERAKGNILERFSAQQFPDLHSELNLSSLELGDSALYFCASSVGDGGPSDTQYFGPGTRLTVL.

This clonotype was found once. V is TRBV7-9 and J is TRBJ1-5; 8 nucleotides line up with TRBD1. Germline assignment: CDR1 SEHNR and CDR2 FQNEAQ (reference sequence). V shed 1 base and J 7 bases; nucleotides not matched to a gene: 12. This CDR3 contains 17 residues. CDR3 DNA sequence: TGTGCCAGCAGCTTAGGATCCGGGACAGGCTCTGGACAGCCCCAGCATTTT. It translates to CASSLGSGTGSGQPQHF. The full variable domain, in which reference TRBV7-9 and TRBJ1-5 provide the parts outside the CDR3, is DTGVSQNPRHKITKRGQNVTFRCDPISEHNRLYWYRQTLGQGPEFLTYFQNEAQLEKSRLLSDRFSAERPKGSFSTLEIQRTEQGDSAMYLCASSLGSGTGSGQPQHFGDGTRLSIL.

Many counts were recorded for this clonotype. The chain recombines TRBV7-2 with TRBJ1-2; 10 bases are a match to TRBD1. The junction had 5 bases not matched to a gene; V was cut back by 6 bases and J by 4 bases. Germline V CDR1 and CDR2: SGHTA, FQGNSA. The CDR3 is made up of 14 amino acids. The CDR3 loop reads CASRSGQGFYGYTF. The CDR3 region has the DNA TGTGCCAGCAGGTCGGGACAGGGGTTCTATGGCTACACCTTC.

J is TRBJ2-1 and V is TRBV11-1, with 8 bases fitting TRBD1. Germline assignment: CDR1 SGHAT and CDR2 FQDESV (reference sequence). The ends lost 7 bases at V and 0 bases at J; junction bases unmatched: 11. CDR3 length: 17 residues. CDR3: CASTSTGTGNSYNEQFF. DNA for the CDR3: TGTGCCAGCACCTCTACAGGGACAGGAAACTCCTACAATGAGCAGTTCTTC.

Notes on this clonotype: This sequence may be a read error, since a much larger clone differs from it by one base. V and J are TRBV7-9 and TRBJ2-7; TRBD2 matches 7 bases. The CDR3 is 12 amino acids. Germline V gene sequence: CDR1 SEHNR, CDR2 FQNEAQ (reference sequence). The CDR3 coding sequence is TGTGCCAGCAGATTAGCGGGTCGAGAGCAGTACGTC. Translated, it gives CASRLAGREQYV.

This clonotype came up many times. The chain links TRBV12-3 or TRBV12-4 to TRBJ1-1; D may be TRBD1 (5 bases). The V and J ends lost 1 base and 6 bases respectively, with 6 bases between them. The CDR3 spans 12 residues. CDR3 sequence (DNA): TGTGCCAGCAGTTTAGGGGACGCTGAAGCTTTCTTT. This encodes CASSLGDAEAFF.